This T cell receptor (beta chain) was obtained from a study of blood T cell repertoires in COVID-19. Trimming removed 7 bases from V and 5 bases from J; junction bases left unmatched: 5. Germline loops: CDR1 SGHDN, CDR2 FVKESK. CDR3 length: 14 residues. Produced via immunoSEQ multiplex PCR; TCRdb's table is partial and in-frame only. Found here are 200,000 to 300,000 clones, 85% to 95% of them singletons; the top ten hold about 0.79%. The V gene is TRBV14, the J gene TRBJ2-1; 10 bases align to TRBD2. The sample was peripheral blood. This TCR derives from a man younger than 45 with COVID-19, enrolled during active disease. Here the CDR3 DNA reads TGTGCCAGCAAAAGGACTAGCGGTCACAATGAGCAGTTCTTC. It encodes CASKRTSGHNEQFF.